This TCR beta chain was identified during a study of tumor-infiltrating lymphocytes in primary liver carcinoma. About the research overall: Sequenced samples came back with roughly 3.65 to 7.13 million productive TCRbeta reads, and the counts looked alike across tissue types. Notes on the study in general: About 8-25% of top clones, no more, were shared by all five regions.

Germline V lookup: CDR1 MGHRA, CDR2 YSYEKL. This CDR3 is 15 amino acids long. Making TCR beta cDNA involved around 540 ng total RNA and a constant-region primer. Three nested multiplex PCR rounds, a slightly modified ARM-PCR, produced the libraries for TCR beta. Each of the first two PCR rounds ran roughly 10 cycles with TRBV1-TRBV30 forward and C-beta reverse primers. Via MiXCR, TCRdb re-called the multiplex PCR reads, giving one row per CDR3 protein. The table has tens of thousands of distinct CDR3 sequences, 65% to 80% seen once. For this clonotype: Its antigen is currently unknown. The conserved phenylalanine or tryptophan normally closing the CDR3 is absent here, so this likely arose from a read error.

The tissue used was unsorted bulk material of about 19-31 mg. RNA and DNA were co-extracted from it with the AllPrep DNA/RNA mini kit. Subjects presented with primary liver carcinoma managed by surgical resection. Patients were treatment-naive with chronic HBV infection. This receptor was identified in a man aged 35-49 years with primary liver carcinoma and hepatitis B virus infection. Sequencing used liver tumor tissue from sampling region 1. Regarding subset: tumor region T1, superior pole. The chain employs TRBV4-1 and TRBJ1-5; perhaps TRBD1 as D (5 bases). The CDR3 loop is CANSHDIAGWQPQHS. CDR3 DNA sequence: TGCGCCAACAGCCACGATATCGCAGGGTGGCAGCCCCAGCATTCT.